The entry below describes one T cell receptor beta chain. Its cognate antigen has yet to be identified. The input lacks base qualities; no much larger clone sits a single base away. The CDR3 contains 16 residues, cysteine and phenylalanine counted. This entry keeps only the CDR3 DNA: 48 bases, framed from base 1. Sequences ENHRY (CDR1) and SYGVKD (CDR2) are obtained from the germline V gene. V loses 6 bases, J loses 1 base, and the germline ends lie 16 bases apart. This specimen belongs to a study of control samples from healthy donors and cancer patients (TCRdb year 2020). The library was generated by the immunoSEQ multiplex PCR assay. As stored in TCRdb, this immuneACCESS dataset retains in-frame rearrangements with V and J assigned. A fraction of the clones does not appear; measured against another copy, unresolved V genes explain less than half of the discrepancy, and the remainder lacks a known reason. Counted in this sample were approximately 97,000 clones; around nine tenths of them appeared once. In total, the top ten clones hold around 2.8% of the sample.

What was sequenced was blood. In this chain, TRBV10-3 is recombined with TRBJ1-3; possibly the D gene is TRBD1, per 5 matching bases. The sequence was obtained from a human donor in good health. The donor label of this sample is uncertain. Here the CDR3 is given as CAISPHSRVSGNTIYF. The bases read TGTGCCATCAGCCCCCACTCCAGGGTATCTGGAAACACCATATATTTT.